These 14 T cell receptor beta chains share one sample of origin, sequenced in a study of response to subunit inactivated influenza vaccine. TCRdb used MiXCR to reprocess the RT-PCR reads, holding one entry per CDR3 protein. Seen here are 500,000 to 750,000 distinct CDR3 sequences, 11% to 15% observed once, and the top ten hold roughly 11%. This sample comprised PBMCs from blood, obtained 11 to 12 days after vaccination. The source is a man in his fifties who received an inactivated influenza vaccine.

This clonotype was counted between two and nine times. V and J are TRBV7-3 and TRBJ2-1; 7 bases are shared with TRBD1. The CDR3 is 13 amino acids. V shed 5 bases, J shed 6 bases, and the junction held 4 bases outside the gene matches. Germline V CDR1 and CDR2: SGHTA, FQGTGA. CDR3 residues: CASSPGQVNEQFF. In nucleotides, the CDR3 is TGTGCCAGCAGCCCAGGACAGGTCAATGAGCAGTTCTTC.

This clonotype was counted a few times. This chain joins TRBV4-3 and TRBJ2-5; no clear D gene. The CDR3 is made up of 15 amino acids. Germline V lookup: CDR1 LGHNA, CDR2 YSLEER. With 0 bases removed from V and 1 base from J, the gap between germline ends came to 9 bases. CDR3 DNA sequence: TGCGCCAGCAGCCAAGAGGGAAGGGCCCAAGAGACCCAGTACTTC. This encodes CASSQEGRAQETQYF.

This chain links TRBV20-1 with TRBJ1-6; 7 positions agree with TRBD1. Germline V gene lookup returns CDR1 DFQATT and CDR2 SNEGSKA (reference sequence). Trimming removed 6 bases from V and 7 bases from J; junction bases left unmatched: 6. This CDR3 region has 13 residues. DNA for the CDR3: TGCAGTGCGCAGGACAGGCTAAATTCACCCCTCCACTTT. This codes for CSAQDRLNSPLHF.

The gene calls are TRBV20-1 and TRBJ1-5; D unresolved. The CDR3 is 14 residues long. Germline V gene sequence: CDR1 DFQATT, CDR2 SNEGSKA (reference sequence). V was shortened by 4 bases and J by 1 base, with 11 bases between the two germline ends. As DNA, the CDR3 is TGCAGTGCTACCGCGGGGTACAGCAATCAGCCCCAGCATTTT. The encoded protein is CSATAGYSNQPQHF.

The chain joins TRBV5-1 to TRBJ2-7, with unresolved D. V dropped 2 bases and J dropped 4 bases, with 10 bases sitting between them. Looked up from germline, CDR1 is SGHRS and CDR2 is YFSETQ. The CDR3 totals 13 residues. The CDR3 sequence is CASSLQPPYEQYF. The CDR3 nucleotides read TGCGCCAGCAGCTTACAGCCCCCATACGAGCAGTACTTC.

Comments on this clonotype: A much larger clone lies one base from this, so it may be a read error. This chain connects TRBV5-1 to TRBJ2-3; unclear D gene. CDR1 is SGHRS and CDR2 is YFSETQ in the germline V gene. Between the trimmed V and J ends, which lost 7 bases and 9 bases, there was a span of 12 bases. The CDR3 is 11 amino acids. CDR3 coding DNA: TGCGCCAGCGGAGTGGTGGAAACGCAGTATTTT. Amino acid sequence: CASGVVETQYF.

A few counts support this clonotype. In DNA form, the CDR3 reads TGTGCCAGCAGCACAACCAGGGTCCCCTACGAGCAGTACTTC. Amino acids: CASSTTRVPYEQYF. The chain employs TRBV11-2 and TRBJ2-7; the D gene is possibly TRBD1 (5 bases). The germline gives CDR1 SGHAT, CDR2 FQNNGV. This CDR3 region has 14 residues. Trimming left V 5 bases short and J 2 bases short, with 13 bases between.

For the CDR3, the DNA is TGTGCCAGCAGTTTATGGGCCACTGAAGCTTTCTTT. Translation: CASSLWATEAFF. This chain joins TRBV28 and TRBJ1-1, with D unresolved. The CDR3 runs to 12 residues. Germline V lookup: CDR1 MDHEN, CDR2 SYDVKM. Between the trimmed V and J ends, which lost 0 bases and 4 bases, there was a span of 3 bases.

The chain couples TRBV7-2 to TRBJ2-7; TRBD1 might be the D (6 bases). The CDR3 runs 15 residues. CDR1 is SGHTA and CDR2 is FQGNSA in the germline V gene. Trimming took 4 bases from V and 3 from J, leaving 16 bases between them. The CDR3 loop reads CASSSPNRVIYEQYF. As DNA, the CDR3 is TGTGCCAGCAGCTCCCCAAACAGGGTAATCTACGAGCAGTACTTC.

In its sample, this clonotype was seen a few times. Here the CDR3 reads CSASMASGINEQFF. The CDR3 bases are TGCAGTGCTAGTATGGCTAGCGGTATCAATGAGCAGTTCTTC. J is TRBJ2-1 and V is TRBV20-1, with 7 bases that match TRBD2. Losses at the gene ends were 3 bases for V and 6 bases for J; bases not matched to a gene: 8. Germline lookup yields CDR1 DFQATT and CDR2 SNEGSKA (reference sequence). The CDR3 is 14 amino acids.

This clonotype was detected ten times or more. CDR3 amino acids: CASSTYDLFRGDRVNTEAFF. The CDR3 DNA sequence: TGTGCCAGCAGCACCTACGACTTATTTAGGGGCGACAGGGTGAACACTGAAGCTTTCTTT. The genes are TRBV14 and TRBJ1-1; 7 bases line up with TRBD1. This CDR3 contains 20 residues. The trim removed 5 bases at V and 0 bases at J, leaving 21 bases unmatched. Germline CDR1 is SGHDN and CDR2 is FVKESK.

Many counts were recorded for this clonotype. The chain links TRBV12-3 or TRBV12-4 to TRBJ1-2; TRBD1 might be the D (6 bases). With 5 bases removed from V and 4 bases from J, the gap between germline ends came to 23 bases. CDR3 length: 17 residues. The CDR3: CASSPSQGGYGGYGYTF. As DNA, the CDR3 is TGTGCCAGCAGTCCATCACAGGGAGGGTACGGAGGCTATGGCTACACCTTC.

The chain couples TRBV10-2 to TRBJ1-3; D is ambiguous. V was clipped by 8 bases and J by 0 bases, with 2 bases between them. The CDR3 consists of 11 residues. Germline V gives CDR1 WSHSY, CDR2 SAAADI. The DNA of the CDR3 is TGCGCCAGCCGCTCTGGAAACACCATATATTTT. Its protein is CASRSGNTIYF.

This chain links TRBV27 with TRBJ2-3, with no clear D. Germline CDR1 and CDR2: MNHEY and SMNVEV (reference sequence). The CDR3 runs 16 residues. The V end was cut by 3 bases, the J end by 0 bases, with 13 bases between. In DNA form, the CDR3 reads TGTGCCAGCAGTTTTACGACTTCCCCGAGCACAGATACGCAGTATTTT. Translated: CASSFTTSPSTDTQYF.